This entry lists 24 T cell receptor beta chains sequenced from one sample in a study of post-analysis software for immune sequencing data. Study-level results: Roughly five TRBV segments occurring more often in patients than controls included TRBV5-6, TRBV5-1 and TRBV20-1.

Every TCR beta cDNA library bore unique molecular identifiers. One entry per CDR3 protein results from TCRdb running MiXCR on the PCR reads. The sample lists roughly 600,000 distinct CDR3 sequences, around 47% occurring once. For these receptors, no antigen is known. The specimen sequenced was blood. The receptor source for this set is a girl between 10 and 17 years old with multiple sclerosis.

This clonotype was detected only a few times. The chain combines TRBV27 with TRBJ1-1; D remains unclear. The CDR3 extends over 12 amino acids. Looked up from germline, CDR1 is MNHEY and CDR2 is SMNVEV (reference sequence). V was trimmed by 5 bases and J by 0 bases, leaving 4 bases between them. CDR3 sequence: CASSGVNTEAFF. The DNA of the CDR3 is TGTGCCAGCAGTGGGGTGAACACTGAAGCTTTCTTT.

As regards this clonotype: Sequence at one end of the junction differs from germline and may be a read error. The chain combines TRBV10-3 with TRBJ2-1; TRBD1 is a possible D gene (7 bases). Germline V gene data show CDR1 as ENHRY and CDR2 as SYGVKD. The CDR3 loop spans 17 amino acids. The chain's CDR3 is CAISEGGGQTKNNERFF. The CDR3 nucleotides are TGTGCCATCAGTGAGGGAGGGGGCCAGACCAAAAATAATGAGCGGTTCTTC.

The CDR3 protein is CAISVQGEDEQFF. CDR3 nucleotides: TGTGCCATCAGTGTCCAGGGCGAGGATGAGCAGTTCTTC. This chain joins TRBV10-3 and TRBJ2-1, with D tentatively TRBD1 (5 bases). Per the germline V gene, CDR1 is ENHRY and CDR2 is SYGVKD. The CDR3 is made up of 13 amino acids. Trimming pared 4 bases from V and 8 bases from J, leaving 12 bases between.

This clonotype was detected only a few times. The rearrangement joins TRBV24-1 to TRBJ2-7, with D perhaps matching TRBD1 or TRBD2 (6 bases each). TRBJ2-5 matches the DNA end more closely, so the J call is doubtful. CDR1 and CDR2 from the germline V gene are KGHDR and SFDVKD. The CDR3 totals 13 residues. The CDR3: CATSEGGGETQYF. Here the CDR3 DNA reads TGTGCCACCAGCGAGGGGGGCGGGGAGACCCAGTACTTC.

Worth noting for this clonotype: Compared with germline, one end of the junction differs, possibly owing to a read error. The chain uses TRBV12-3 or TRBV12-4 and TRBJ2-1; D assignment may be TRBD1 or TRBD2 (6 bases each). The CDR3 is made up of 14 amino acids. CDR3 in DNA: TGTGCCTGCAGTTTGGAGGGGGTGTACAATGAGCAGTTCTTC. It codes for CACSLEGVYNEQFF.

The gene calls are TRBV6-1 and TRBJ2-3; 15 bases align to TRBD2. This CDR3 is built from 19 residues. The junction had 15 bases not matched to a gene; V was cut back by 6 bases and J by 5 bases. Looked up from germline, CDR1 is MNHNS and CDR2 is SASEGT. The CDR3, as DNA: TGTGCCAGCAGGACCCAGTGGGTTTCGGGACTAGCGGGAGGAGATACGCAGTATTTT. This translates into CASRTQWVSGLAGGDTQYF.

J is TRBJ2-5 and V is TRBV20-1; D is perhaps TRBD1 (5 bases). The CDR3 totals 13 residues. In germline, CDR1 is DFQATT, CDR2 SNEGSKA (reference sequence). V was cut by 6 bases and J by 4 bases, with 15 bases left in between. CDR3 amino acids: CSAVQGNGETQYF. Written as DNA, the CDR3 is TGCAGTGCCGTCCAGGGAAATGGAGAGACCCAGTACTTC.

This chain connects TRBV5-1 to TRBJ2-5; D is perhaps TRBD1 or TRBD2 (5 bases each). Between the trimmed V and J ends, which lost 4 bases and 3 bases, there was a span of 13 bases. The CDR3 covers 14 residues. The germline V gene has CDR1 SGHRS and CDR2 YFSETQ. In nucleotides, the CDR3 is TGCGCCAGCAGCCCCCTGGGGGACGAAGAGACCCAGTACTTC. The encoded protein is CASSPLGDEETQYF.

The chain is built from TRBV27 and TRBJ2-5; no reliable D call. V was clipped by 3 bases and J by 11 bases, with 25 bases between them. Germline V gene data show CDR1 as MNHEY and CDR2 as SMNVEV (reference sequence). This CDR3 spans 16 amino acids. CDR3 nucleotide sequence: TGTGCCAGCAGTTTCTCGTCGCAGGCCAGCTCCTACAAGCAGTACTTC. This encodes CASSFSSQASSYKQYF.

Here the CDR3 DNA reads TGTGCCAGCAGCCGACAGGGGGACCACGAGCAGTACTTC. Translating gives CASSRQGDHEQYF. The chain combines TRBV7-6 with TRBJ2-1, with 9 bases fitting TRBD1. With the DNA end fitting TRBJ2-7 better, the J assignment may be wrong. The CDR3 has 13 residues. Germline V gene data show CDR1 as SGHVS and CDR2 as FNYEAQ.

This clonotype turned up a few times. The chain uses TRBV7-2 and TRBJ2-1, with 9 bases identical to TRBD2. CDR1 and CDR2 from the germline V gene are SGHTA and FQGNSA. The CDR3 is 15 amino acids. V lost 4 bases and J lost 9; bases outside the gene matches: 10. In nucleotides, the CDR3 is TGTGCCAGCAGCTCAACACTAGCGGGTGGGTCTGAGCAGTTCTTC. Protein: CASSSTLAGGSEQFF.

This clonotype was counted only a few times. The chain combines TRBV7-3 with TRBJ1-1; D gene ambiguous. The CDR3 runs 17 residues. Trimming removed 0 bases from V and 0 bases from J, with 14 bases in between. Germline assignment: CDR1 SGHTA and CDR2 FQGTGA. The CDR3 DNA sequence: TGTGCCAGCAGCTTAACGCCGGACCTATCGTTGAACACTGAAGCTTTCTTT. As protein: CASSLTPDLSLNTEAFF.

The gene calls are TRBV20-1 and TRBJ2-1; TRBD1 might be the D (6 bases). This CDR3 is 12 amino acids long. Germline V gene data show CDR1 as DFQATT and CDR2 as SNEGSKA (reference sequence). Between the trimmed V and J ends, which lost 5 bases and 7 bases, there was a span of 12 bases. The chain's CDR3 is CSARIRGNEQFF. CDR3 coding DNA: TGCAGTGCTCGGATTAGGGGGAATGAGCAGTTCTTC.

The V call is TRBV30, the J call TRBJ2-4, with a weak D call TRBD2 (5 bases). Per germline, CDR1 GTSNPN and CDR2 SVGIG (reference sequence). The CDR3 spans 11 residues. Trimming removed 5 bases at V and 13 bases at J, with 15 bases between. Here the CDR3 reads CAWGPTSEQYF. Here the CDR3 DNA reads TGTGCCTGGGGACCCACTAGTGAGCAGTACTTC.

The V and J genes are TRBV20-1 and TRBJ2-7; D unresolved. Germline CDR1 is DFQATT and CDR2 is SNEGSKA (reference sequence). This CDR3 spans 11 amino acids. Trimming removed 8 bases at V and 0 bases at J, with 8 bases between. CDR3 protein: CSFGISYEQYF. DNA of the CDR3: TGCAGTTTTGGGATCTCCTACGAGCAGTACTTC.

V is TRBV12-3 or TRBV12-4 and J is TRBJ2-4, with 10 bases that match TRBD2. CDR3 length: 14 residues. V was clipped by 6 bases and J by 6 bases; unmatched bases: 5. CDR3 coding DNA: TGTGCCAGCAGCATAGCGGGGGGTCGAAACATTCAGTACTTC. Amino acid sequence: CASSIAGGRNIQYF.

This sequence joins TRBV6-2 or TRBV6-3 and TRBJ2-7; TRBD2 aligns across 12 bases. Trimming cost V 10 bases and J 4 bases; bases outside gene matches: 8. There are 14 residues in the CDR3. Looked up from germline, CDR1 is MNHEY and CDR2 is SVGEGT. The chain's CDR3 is CATKRTSGAYEQYF. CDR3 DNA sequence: TGTGCCACCAAGAGGACTAGCGGGGCATACGAGCAGTACTTC.

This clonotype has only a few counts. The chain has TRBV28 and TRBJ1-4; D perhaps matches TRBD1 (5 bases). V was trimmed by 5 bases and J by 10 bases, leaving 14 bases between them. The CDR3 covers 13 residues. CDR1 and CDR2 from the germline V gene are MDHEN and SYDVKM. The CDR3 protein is CASSLEGTGKLFF. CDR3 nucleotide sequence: TGTGCCAGCAGTCTCGAAGGGACGGGAAAACTGTTTTTT.

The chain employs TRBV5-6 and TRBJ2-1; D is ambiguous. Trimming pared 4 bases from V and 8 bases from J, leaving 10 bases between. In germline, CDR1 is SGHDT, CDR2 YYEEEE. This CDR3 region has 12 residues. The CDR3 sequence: CASSPHHDEQFF. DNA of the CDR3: TGTGCCAGCAGCCCCCACCACGATGAGCAGTTCTTC.

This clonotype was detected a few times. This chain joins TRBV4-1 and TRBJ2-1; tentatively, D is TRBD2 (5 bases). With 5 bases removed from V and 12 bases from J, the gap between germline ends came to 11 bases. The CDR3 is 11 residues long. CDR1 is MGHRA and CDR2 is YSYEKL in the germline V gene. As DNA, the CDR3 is TGCGCCAGCAGCTCGGGGTCAATGCAGTTCTTC. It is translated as CASSSGSMQFF.

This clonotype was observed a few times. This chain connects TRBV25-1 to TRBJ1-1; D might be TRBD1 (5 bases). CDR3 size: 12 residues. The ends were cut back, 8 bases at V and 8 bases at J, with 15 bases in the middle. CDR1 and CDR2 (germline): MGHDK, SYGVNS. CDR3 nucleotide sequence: TGTGCCAGCGTCTCCACGCGGGGGGAAGCTTTCTTT. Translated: CASVSTRGEAFF.

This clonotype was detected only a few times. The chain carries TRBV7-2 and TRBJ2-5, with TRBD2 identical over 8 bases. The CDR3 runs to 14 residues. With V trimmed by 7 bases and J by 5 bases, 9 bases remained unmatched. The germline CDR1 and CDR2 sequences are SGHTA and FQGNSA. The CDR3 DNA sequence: TGTGCCAGCAAGACTAGCGCTGCTGGGGAGACCCAGTACTTC. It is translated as CASKTSAAGETQYF.

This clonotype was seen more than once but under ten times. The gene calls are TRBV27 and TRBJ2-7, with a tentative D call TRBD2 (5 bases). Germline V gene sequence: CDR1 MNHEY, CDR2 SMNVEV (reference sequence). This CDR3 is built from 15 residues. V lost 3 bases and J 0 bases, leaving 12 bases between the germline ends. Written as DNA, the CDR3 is TGTGCCAGCAGTTTTGACGGGGTGGGCTCCTACGAGCAGTACTTC. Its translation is CASSFDGVGSYEQYF.

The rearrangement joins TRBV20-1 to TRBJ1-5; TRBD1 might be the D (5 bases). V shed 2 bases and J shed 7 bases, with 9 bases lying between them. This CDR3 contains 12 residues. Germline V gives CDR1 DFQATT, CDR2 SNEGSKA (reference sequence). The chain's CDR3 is CSARTGTQPQHF. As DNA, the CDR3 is TGCAGTGCTAGAACGGGGACCCAGCCCCAGCATTTT.